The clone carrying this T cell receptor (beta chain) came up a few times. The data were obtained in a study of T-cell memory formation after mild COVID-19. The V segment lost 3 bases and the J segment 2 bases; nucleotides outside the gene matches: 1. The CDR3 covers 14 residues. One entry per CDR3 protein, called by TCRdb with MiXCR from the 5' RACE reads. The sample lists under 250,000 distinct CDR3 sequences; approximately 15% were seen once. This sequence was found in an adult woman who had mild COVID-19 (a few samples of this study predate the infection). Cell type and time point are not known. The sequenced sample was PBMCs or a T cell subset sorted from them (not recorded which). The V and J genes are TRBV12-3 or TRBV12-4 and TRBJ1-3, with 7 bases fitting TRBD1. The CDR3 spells CASSFTGAGNTIYF. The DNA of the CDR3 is TGTGCCAGCAGTTTCACAGGGGCTGGAAACACCATATATTTT.